Here is one T cell receptor (beta chain) with its context. What it binds is not known. The data stem from a study of beta chain features in type 1 diabetes. The CDR3 totals 15 residues. Germline V lookup: CDR1 LNHDA, CDR2 SQIVND (reference sequence). The ends lost 4 bases at V and 8 bases at J; junction bases unmatched: 8. Study-wide findings and caveats: Healthy donors had naive, central memory and Treg TCRB repertoires that appeared less similar than those seen among patients. Within each of all four CD4+ subsets, Type 1 diabetes patients had TCRB CDR3s that were moderately but significantly shorter.

Expressed TCRB transcripts were sequenced after all isolated RNA was converted to cDNA. TCRdb's table, derived via immunoSEQ multiplex PCR, lists solely in-frame clones and lacks some. The table records hundreds of thousands of clones, less than 20% of them present only once. The J gene is TRBJ2-1, the V gene TRBV19, with 10 bases identical to TRBD1. The sample comprised naive CD4+ T cells from blood. This TCR derives from a man in his late teens or twenties in good health. The CDR3 is CASSTPGQGFDEQFF. The CDR3 nucleotides are TGTGCCAGTAGTACCCCGGGACAGGGGTTTGATGAGCAGTTCTTC.